What follows is one TCR beta chain and its context. Its specificity is unknown. Cells were stimulated nonspecifically with anti-CD3/anti-CD28 magnetic beads. CD4+ T cells upregulating both CD40 ligand and CD69 were sorted as responding cells. For at least 4 years, plasma HIV-1 RNA was undetectable (<50 copies/mL). This sample stems from a study of persistence of HIV-infected CD4 T cells. Study-wide context: Up to about 180 mL blood was drawn at multiple time points; two donors had single-time leukapheresis.

CDR3 length: 17 residues. Trimming at V came to 8 bases and at J to 4 bases, leaving 10 bases not matched to a gene. Germline CDR1 SNHLY, CDR2 FYNNEI. The immunoSEQ assay was version 4, run in survey mode. Generated by immunoSEQ multiplex PCR, the TCRdb table keeps only in-frame clones and is missing some. The sample yields about 43,000 clones, roughly 90% seen once. Study outcomes and limitations: Antigen-responding cells were enriched for degenerate expanded CDR3beta sequences. CMV- and Gag-responding cells had lower TCRbeta richness than CD3/CD28-responding cells.

Sequenced material: CD4+ T cells sorted from PBMCs after roughly 18-hour stimulation, taken from a patient who received antiretroviral therapy. The clonotype was recovered from an adult man with HIV who was CMV-seropositive. The chain joins TRBV2 to TRBJ2-2; 13 bases are a match to TRBD2. The CDR3 spells CASFKVGLAGITGELFF. CDR3 nucleotide sequence: TGTGCCAGCTTTAAAGTGGGACTAGCGGGGATCACCGGGGAGCTGTTTTTT.